One sample yielded the 32 T cell receptor beta chains listed below, sequenced in a study of T cell repertoires in cytomegalovirus infection (dated by TCRdb to the late 2010s). Reads for this sample came from an Illumina HiSeq 1500. TCRdb applied fastp at Q25 and MiXCR to the public reads, then kept only in-frame beta chains. Identical CDR3 proteins give one entry, which carries the most common genes and DNA. This sample holds about 360,000 distinct CDR3 sequences; 15% to 20% were observed only once. The ten largest clones capture under 9% of the sample. What was sequenced was PBMCs. The receptor set was obtained from a human donor in good health (CMV status not recorded). Some clones in this sample may be carry-over from other donors' samples.

At least ten counts were recorded for this clonotype. The chain has TRBV7-2 and TRBJ2-3; the D gene is possibly TRBD2 (5 bases). The germline gives CDR1 SGHTA, CDR2 FQGNSA. The CDR3 spans 13 residues. V lost 3 bases to trimming and J lost 4 bases, with 8 bases between them. Here the CDR3 DNA reads TGTGCCAGCAGCTTTCAGAGGGCAGATACGCAGTATTTT. It codes for CASSFQRADTQYF.

This clonotype was picked up many times. The chain recombines TRBV7-2 with TRBJ1-6; D unresolved. Germline-derived CDR1 and CDR2 are SGHTA and FQGNSA. Trimming shortened V by 3 bases and J by 7 bases, and 7 bases separated the two germline ends. The CDR3 has 13 residues. CDR3 sequence reads: CASSFDYNSPLHF. CDR3 bases: TGTGCCAGCAGCTTTGACTACAATTCACCCCTCCACTTT.

This clonotype appeared a few times. CDR3 protein: CSVETGGGRETQYF. The CDR3 DNA reads as TGCAGCGTTGAAACAGGGGGAGGGAGAGAGACCCAGTACTTC. This rearrangement joins TRBV29-1 to TRBJ2-5, with D possibly matching TRBD1 (8 bases). Germline V gives CDR1 SQVTM, CDR2 ANQGSEA. The V end lost 2 bases, the J end lost 4 bases, and 14 bases lay between the germline ends. The CDR3 is 14 amino acids.

V and J are TRBV20-1 and TRBJ1-1, with 9 bases that match TRBD1. CDR3 size: 15 residues. Per germline, CDR1 DFQATT and CDR2 SNEGSKA (reference sequence). Germline trimming cut 3 bases from V and 5 bases from J; bases unmatched to any gene: 10. In DNA, the CDR3 is TGCAGTGCTAGGCTCAAGGGACAGGGTGAGACTGAAGCTTTCTTT. Encoded protein: CSARLKGQGETEAFF.

This clonotype was observed a handful of times. The chain links TRBV10-3 to TRBJ1-6; D unclear. Germline assignment: CDR1 ENHRY and CDR2 SYGVKD. Trimming removed 7 bases at V and 7 bases at J, with 14 bases between. The CDR3 spans 14 residues. The CDR3 here is CAIMREIGNSPLHF. The CDR3 DNA follows: TGTGCCATCATGAGGGAGATAGGAAATTCACCCCTCCACTTT.

The V gene is TRBV20-1, the J gene TRBJ2-3; TRBD2 agrees at 11 bases. Germline V gene lookup returns CDR1 DFQATT and CDR2 SNEGSKA (reference sequence). Germline trimming cut 2 bases from V and 5 bases from J; bases unmatched to any gene: 6. The CDR3 is 15 residues long. The CDR3 loop is CSARSPLAGGDTQYF. For the CDR3, the DNA is TGCAGTGCTAGATCTCCGCTAGCGGGGGGAGATACGCAGTATTTT.

This clonotype was seen ten or more times. The V call is TRBV7-8, the J call TRBJ2-3, with 10 positions matching TRBD2. Germline CDR1 reads SGHVS; CDR2 reads FQNEAQ. Trimming took 5 bases from V and 4 from J; bases not matched to a gene: 9. The CDR3 contains 16 residues. Here the CDR3 DNA reads TGTGCCAGCAGCCCCCGACTAGCGGGTAGCCCAGATACGCAGTATTTT. Translation gives CASSPRLAGSPDTQYF. Full variable domain (missing parts from reference TRBV7-8 and TRBJ2-3): GAGVSQSPRYKVAKRGQDVALRCDPISGHVSLFWYQQALGQGPEFLTYFQNEAQLDKSGLPSDRFFAERPEGSVSTLKIQRTQQEDSAVYLCASSPRLAGSPDTQYFGPGTRLTVL.

This chain's CDR3 is CSARTGPSGNTIYF. The CDR3 DNA sequence: TGCAGTGCCAGGACAGGGCCCTCTGGAAACACCATATATTTT. The rearrangement uses TRBV20-1 and TRBJ1-3; 8 positions agree with TRBD1. This CDR3 is built from 14 residues. The germline gives CDR1 DFQATT, CDR2 SNEGSKA (reference sequence). Unmatched junction bases numbered 4, after V lost 6 bases and J lost 0 bases.

This chain links TRBV2 with TRBJ2-3; D is possibly TRBD2 (5 bases). Trimming pared 4 bases from V and 0 bases from J, leaving 14 bases between. In germline, CDR1 is SNHLY, CDR2 FYNNEI. This CDR3 has 16 amino acids. The CDR3 DNA is TGTGCCAGCAGTGTTTCCCGCGGAGGTAGCACAGATACGCAGTATTTT. Its protein product is CASSVSRGGSTDTQYF. The full variable domain, its missing parts supplied by reference TRBV2 and TRBJ2-3, is EPEVTQTPSHQVTQMGQEVILRCVPISNHLYFYWYRQILGQKVEFLVSFYNNEISEKSEIFDDQFSVERPDGSNFTLKIRSTKLEDSAMYFCASSVSRGGSTDTQYFGPGTRLTVL.

The chain employs TRBV28 and TRBJ2-3, with no clear D. CDR1 and CDR2 (germline): MDHEN, SYDVKM. V was shortened by 3 bases and J by 8 bases, with 9 bases between the two germline ends. This CDR3 region has 12 residues. Here the CDR3 reads CASSFAVRTQYF. The CDR3 DNA follows: TGTGCCAGCAGTTTTGCAGTCCGTACGCAGTATTTT.

The rearrangement links TRBV7-8 to TRBJ2-3, with D unresolved. The CDR3 contains 13 residues. CDR1 and CDR2 from the germline V gene are SGHVS and FQNEAQ. Trimming removed 7 bases at V and 2 bases at J, with 10 bases between. The CDR3 DNA sequence: TGTGCCAGCACCGCTTTGGTCACAGATACGCAGTATTTT. It specifies CASTALVTDTQYF.

This clonotype was counted a few times. V gene TRBV12-5 combines with J gene TRBJ2-5; weak D call: TRBD2 (5 bases). The CDR3 has 15 residues. In germline, CDR1 is LGHNT, CDR2 FRNRAP. Trimming left V 0 bases short and J 1 base short, with 9 bases between. The CDR3, as DNA: TGTGCTAGTGGTTTGGTACCTACTAGCCAAGAGACCCAGTACTTC. Protein sequence: CASGLVPTSQETQYF.

The table lists this clonotype with a few counts. The V call is TRBV27, the J call TRBJ1-2; 9 bases align to TRBD1. V trimming: 5 bases; J trimming: 4 bases; junction bases outside the gene matches: 8. CDR1 and CDR2 from the germline V gene are MNHEY and SMNVEV (reference sequence). CDR3 length equals 15 residues. CDR3 residues: CASSVDRGFTYGYTF. The CDR3 DNA follows: TGTGCCAGCAGTGTGGACAGGGGTTTTACCTATGGCTACACCTTC.

This clonotype has ten or more counts. This chain links TRBV7-8 with TRBJ2-2; 8 bases line up with TRBD1. Unmatched junction bases numbered 5, after V lost 5 bases and J lost 0 bases. Germline CDR1 SGHVS, CDR2 FQNEAQ. The CDR3 consists of 16 residues. CDR3 DNA sequence: TGTGCCAGCAGCCTGGACAGGGAAACGAACACCGGGGAGCTGTTTTTT. This gives the protein CASSLDRETNTGELFF.

A few counts support this clonotype. The V gene is TRBV19, the J gene TRBJ2-7; D perhaps matches TRBD2 (6 bases). CDR3 length: 12 residues. V lost 5 bases and J 7 bases, leaving 12 bases between the germline ends. The germline CDR1 and CDR2 sequences are LNHDA and SQIVND (reference sequence). The DNA for the CDR3 is TGTGCCAGTAGTGGGGGAGGAGGGGAGCAGTACTTC. This codes for CASSGGGGEQYF.

This clonotype has only a few counts. This chain's CDR3 is CASSLSTFYGYTF. The CDR3 DNA sequence: TGTGCCAGCAGTTTATCCACTTTTTATGGCTACACCTTC. The gene calls are TRBV28 and TRBJ1-2; D uncertain. The V gene's germline CDR1 is MDHEN and CDR2 SYDVKM. With 1 base removed from V and 5 bases from J, the gap between germline ends came to 8 bases. The CDR3 spans 13 residues.

This clonotype has just a few counts. The CDR3 DNA sequence: TGCGCCAGCAGTGATACAGGGCTAGCCTATGGCTACACCTTC. Its translation: CASSDTGLAYGYTF. The chain joins TRBV10-1 to TRBJ1-2; possible D gene TRBD1, 6 bases. The germline V and J ends were trimmed by 3 bases and 4 bases, with 12 bases remaining between them. The germline V gene encodes CDR1 WNHNN and CDR2 SYGVQD (reference sequence). The CDR3 has 14 residues.

This clonotype appeared many times. This chain connects TRBV7-2 to TRBJ2-3; D possibly uses TRBD1 or TRBD2 (5 bases each). In germline, CDR1 is SGHTA, CDR2 FQGNSA. Trimming removed 2 bases from V and 6 bases from J, with 21 bases in between. The CDR3 is made up of 17 amino acids. As DNA, the CDR3 is TGTGCCAGCAGCTTAAACGTTGCAAGGAGAGGGGACGATACGCAGTATTTT. Its protein is CASSLNVARRGDDTQYF.

The chain is built from TRBV27 and TRBJ2-3; 8 bases map to TRBD1. V lost 8 bases, J lost 2 bases, and 6 bases stayed unmatched. Germline loops: CDR1 MNHEY, CDR2 SMNVEV (reference sequence). The length of the CDR3 is 14 residues. CDR3 residues: CASRDRRNTDTQYF. The CDR3 nucleotides read TGTGCCAGCCGGGACAGGAGAAACACAGATACGCAGTATTTT.

The chain has TRBV10-3 and TRBJ2-5, with D unclear. Germline lookup yields CDR1 ENHRY and CDR2 SYGVKD. There are 12 residues in the CDR3. The V and J ends lost 6 bases and 0 bases respectively, with 5 bases between them. CDR3 sequence (DNA): TGTGCCATCAGGGGCGACCAAGAGACCCAGTACTTC. Translation: CAIRGDQETQYF.

This clonotype was counted a few times. The chain joins TRBV2 to TRBJ2-1, with 8 bases matching TRBD1. CDR3 length: 15 residues. CDR1 is SNHLY and CDR2 is FYNNEI in the germline V gene. J lost 4 bases, V lost 5 bases, and 7 bases had no gene match. The CDR3, as DNA: TGTGCCAGCAGTTATTCGGGGGACAGGTACAATGAGCAGTTCTTC. Translating gives CASSYSGDRYNEQFF.

The genes are TRBV5-4 and TRBJ2-1; 9 nucleotides match TRBD2. With 10 bases clipped from V and 9 bases from J, the junction kept 14 bases outside the gene matches. The germline gives CDR1 SGHNT, CDR2 YYREEE (reference sequence). This CDR3 has 14 amino acids. CDR3 DNA sequence: TGTGCCTCGCGGCGGGGGGGGGAGGTTGGTGAGCAGTTCTTC. Encoded protein: CASRRGGEVGEQFF.

The chain employs TRBV28 and TRBJ2-5, with 7 bases aligning to TRBD1. CDR1 is MDHEN and CDR2 is SYDVKM in the germline V gene. CDR3 size: 13 residues. The ends lost 6 bases at V and 5 bases at J; junction bases unmatched: 6. The CDR3 DNA reads TGTGCCAGCAGGCGCACACAGGGGGAGACCCAGTACTTC. Amino acids: CASRRTQGETQYF.

This clonotype came up many times. This chain uses TRBV11-2 with TRBJ2-2; D is perhaps TRBD1 (5 bases). Germline-derived CDR1 and CDR2 are SGHAT and FQNNGV. V lost 5 bases and J lost 7, with 11 bases in between. The length of the CDR3 is 13 residues. The CDR3 nucleotides read TGTGCCAGCAGCGTCAGGGAAGGCGGGGAGCTGTTTTTT. This gives the protein CASSVREGGELFF.

This chain links TRBV3-1 with TRBJ1-5; D remains ambiguous. Trimming cost V 2 bases and J 0 bases, with 5 bases left between them. Per germline, CDR1 LGHDT and CDR2 YNNKEL (reference sequence). This CDR3 is 14 amino acids long. The CDR3 sequence: CASSQPNSNQPQHF. CDR3 DNA: TGTGCCAGCAGCCAACCTAATAGCAATCAGCCCCAGCATTTT.

This clonotype was picked up many times. The chain joins TRBV6-1 to TRBJ2-5; the match to TRBD2 covers 10 bases. With V trimmed by 8 bases and J by 2 bases, 5 bases remained unmatched. This CDR3 has 14 residues. Germline assignment: CDR1 MNHNS and CDR2 SASEGT. Here the CDR3 reads CASVSGGDQETQYF. As DNA, the CDR3 is TGTGCCAGCGTGAGCGGGGGGGATCAAGAGACCCAGTACTTC.

The chain combines TRBV7-2 with TRBJ2-3, with TRBD2 matching over 7 bases. Trimming removed 7 bases from V and 3 bases from J; junction bases left unmatched: 13. Looked up from germline, CDR1 is SGHTA and CDR2 is FQGNSA. The CDR3 is 16 residues long. The CDR3 region is CASTKGWRGNTDTQYF. The DNA of the CDR3 is TGTGCCAGCACCAAAGGCTGGCGGGGGAATACAGATACGCAGTATTTT.

This clonotype was seen ten or more times. V gene TRBV12-3 or TRBV12-4 combines with J gene TRBJ2-1; 11 bases are shared with TRBD2. The V gene end was trimmed by 6 bases and the J gene end by 8 bases; junction bases not matched to a gene: 6. The CDR3 extends over 14 amino acids. CDR3 DNA: TGTGCCAGCAGAACTAGCGGGAGCGGCGATGAGCAGTTCTTC. This gives the protein CASRTSGSGDEQFF.

Turning to this clonotype: At one boundary the junction diverges from the germline segment, which might be a read error. V and J are TRBV7-4 and TRBJ2-7; 11 nucleotides align to TRBD1. The CDR3 runs to 15 residues. Germline V CDR1 and CDR2: SGHVT, SQSDAQ. The CDR3, as DNA: TGTGTCAGCAGCGTTGGACAGGGGGCCACCTACGAGCAGTACTTC. This translates into CVSSVGQGATYEQYF.

This clonotype was recorded many times. This chain links TRBV7-2 with TRBJ2-5, with 7 nucleotides matching TRBD2. CDR3 size: 14 residues. Germline lookup yields CDR1 SGHTA and CDR2 FQGNSA. The V segment lost 3 bases and the J segment 4 bases; nucleotides outside the gene matches: 5. The CDR3: CASSFRLAGETQYF. The CDR3 nucleotides are TGTGCCAGCAGCTTCAGACTAGCTGGAGAGACCCAGTACTTC.

The chain combines TRBV18 with TRBJ2-5; D is perhaps TRBD1 or TRBD2 (5 bases each). The V gene's germline CDR1 is KGHSH and CDR2 LQKENI. CDR3 length: 14 residues. Trimming pared 5 bases from V and 2 bases from J, leaving 12 bases between. The CDR3 region is CASSTQGAQETQYF. The CDR3, as DNA: TGTGCCAGCTCAACGCAGGGAGCGCAAGAGACCCAGTACTTC.

This clonotype was counted between two and nine times. The gene calls are TRBV6-2 or TRBV6-3 and TRBJ2-1; 10 bases map to TRBD2. This CDR3 region has 17 residues. Germline loops: CDR1 MNHEY, CDR2 SVGEGT. The V and J ends lost 2 bases and 6 bases, in that order; junction bases with no gene match: 10. This chain's CDR3 is CASSYALLAGGSNEQFF. The CDR3 DNA follows: TGTGCCAGCAGTTACGCACTTTTAGCGGGAGGTTCCAATGAGCAGTTCTTC.